The clone carrying this TCR beta chain has only a few counts. The V and J ends lost 2 bases and 8 bases respectively, with 18 bases between them. The CDR3 is 16 residues long. Per germline, CDR1 PRHDT and CDR2 FYEKMQ (reference sequence). This sample was included in a study of T-cell reconstitution after alpha-beta-depleted transplantation in children. The authors prepared the TCRbeta library with unique molecular identifiers. MiXCR, run by TCRdb on the PCR reads, gives a single entry per CDR3 protein. The sample holds hundreds of thousands of distinct CDR3 sequences, 8% to 9.5% seen once. Here the sequenced sample was PBMCs from the stem cell graft donor, taken from the stem cell graft. This chain connects TRBV13 to TRBJ2-2; D remains ambiguous. This TCR was sampled from a human donor who donated a stem cell graft to a child with acute lymphoblastic leukemia. CDR3 amino acids: CASSLRTTPKRGELFF. The CDR3 region has the DNA TGTGCCAGCAGCTTAAGGACCACACCCAAGAGGGGGGAGCTGTTTTTT. The full variable domain, rest sourced from reference TRBV13 and TRBJ2-2, is AAGVIQSPRHLIKEKRETATLKCYPIPRHDTVYWYQQGPGQDPQFLISFYEKMQSDKGSIPDRFSAQQFSDYHSELNMSSLELGDSALYFCASSLRTTPKRGELFFGEGSRLTVL.